This TCR beta chain was captured in a study of blood T cell repertoires in COVID-19. Study at large: Both acute and convalescent COVID-19 samples were obtained from the United States, Italy and Spain. PBMCs, B-cell-depleted T cells, or T cells provided the cDNA or gDNA that made up the material.

The CDR3 sequence is 15 residues long. Germline values: CDR1 MDHEN, CDR2 SYDVKM. V trimming: 5 bases; J trimming: 9 bases; junction bases outside the gene matches: 8. In the original processing: Reference gene primer amplification yielded estimated nucleated cell counts. Clones were sequenced by immunoSEQ multiplex PCR, and TCRdb holds only the in-frame ones, with some missing. V, J and clone size are those of that table, while D and trimming were read from the DNA. The sample records some 380,000 clones, 90% being singletons. The sequence was obtained from a man aged 18 to 35 with active or convalescent COVID-19. Sequenced: peripheral blood. This chain joins TRBV28 and TRBJ1-6; 9 positions match TRBD1. The CDR3 is CASSRGQGTGSPLHF. The CDR3 DNA reads as TGTGCCAGCAGTAGGGGACAGGGAACGGGTTCACCCCTCCACTTT.